Listed below are T cell receptor beta chains from one sample, sequenced in a study of blood T cell repertoires in COVID-19. Assay: immunoSEQ multiplex PCR; the TCRdb copy retains only in-frame clones and omits some. Among roughly 330,000 clones listed, more than 75% were seen once. The sample consisted of PBMCs or T cells enriched from blood (not recorded which). The origin of the receptors is a woman in her twenties or thirties who had recovered from COVID-19. CDR3s include the opening cysteine and the closing phenylalanine or tryptophan. A D gene is named only where the DNA matches it firmly. Clone size, where shown, is once, few, many, or a class for clones that have expanded.

J gene,CDR3 length,D gene,clone size,V gene,CDR3 protein,CDR3 DNA
TRBJ1-1,13,NA,NA,TRBV14,CASSQDRNTEAFF,TGTGCCAGCAGCCAAGACAGGAACACTGAAGCTTTCTTT
TRBJ2-1,15,TRBD2,NA,TRBV7-2,CASSYRLAGDNEQFF,TGTGCCAGCAGCTACCGACTAGCGGGAGACAATGAGCAGTTCTTC
TRBJ2-7,16,TRBD1,few,TRBV12-5,CASGLARQGTPGEQYF,TGTGCTAGTGGTTTGGCCAGACAGGGGACCCCTGGCGAGCAGTACTTC
TRBJ2-3,15,NA,NA,TRBV5-1,CASSFRGGRTDTQYF,TGCGCCAGCAGCTTCCGAGGGGGACGCACAGATACGCAGTATTTT
TRBJ2-2,16,NA,few,TRBV7-9,CASSLGSSRSTGELFF,TGTGCCAGCAGCTTAGGGTCCTCGAGGAGCACCGGGGAGCTGTTTTTT
TRBJ1-1,12,NA,NA,TRBV19,CASSMRGLEAFF,TGTGCCAGTAGTATGCGGGGTTTGGAAGCTTTCTTT
TRBJ2-1,13,NA,NA,TRBV2,CASNQDSLPGQFF,TGTGCCAGCAATCAGGACAGTCTCCCTGGGCAGTTCTTC
TRBJ2-7,16,TRBD2,NA,TRBV5-4,CASSTGSRGVTYEQYF,TGTGCCAGCAGCACGGGGTCGCGGGGGGTCACCTACGAGCAGTACTTC
TRBJ2-3,17,TRBD1,NA,TRBV5-6,CASSLGATGVSTDTQYF,TGTGCCAGCAGCTTGGGGGCGACAGGGGTATCCACAGATACGCAGTATTTT
TRBJ1-6,13,NA,NA,TRBV27,CASSLSEWSPLHF,TGTGCCAGCAGTTTATCAGAGTGGTCACCCCTCCACTTT
TRBJ2-2,16,TRBD2,once,TRBV7-3,CASSSQGLDNTGELFF,TGTGCCAGCAGCTCCCAGGGACTAGATAACACCGGGGAGCTGTTTTTT
TRBJ1-2,14,NA,NA,TRBV5-8,CASKRGGTNYGYTF,TGTGCCAGCAAAAGGGGAGGGACTAACTATGGCTACACCTTC
TRBJ1-6,15,NA,few,TRBV2,CASSRQSSYNSPLHF,TGTGCCAGCAGTAGACAGTCCTCCTATAATTCACCCCTCCACTTT
TRBJ2-3,16,NA,NA,TRBV30,CAWSLGDSQGLDTQYF,TGTGCCTGGAGTCTCGGGGACTCCCAAGGTTTGGATACGCAGTATTTT
TRBJ2-3,12,NA,NA,TRBV2,CASSESADTQYF,TGTGCCAGCAGTGAGTCCGCAGATACGCAGTATTTT
TRBJ1-5,16,NA,NA,TRBV6-2/TRBV6-3,CASSYSGGSGNQPQHF,TGTGCCAGCAGTTACTCCGGGGGTTCTGGCAATCAGCCCCAGCATTTT
TRBJ2-1,12,NA,NA,TRBV12-3/TRBV12-4,CASSPGYVEQFF,TGTGCCAGCAGCCCGGGGTACGTTGAGCAGTTCTTC
TRBJ2-7,10,NA,NA,TRBV5-1,CASPRYEQYF,TGCGCCAGCCCGAGGTACGAGCAGTACTTC
TRBJ2-1,18,NA,once,TRBV3-1/TRBV3-2,CASSRAKGLLDSYNEQFF,TGTGCCAGCAGCCGGGCGAAGGGACTCCTTGACTCCTACAATGAGCAGTTCTTC
TRBJ2-7,14,NA,NA,TRBV7-9,CASSSGHVSYEQYF,TGTGCCAGCAGCTCGGGACACGTCTCCTACGAGCAGTACTTC
TRBJ1-5,14,NA,NA,TRBV5-6,CASSLQGWNQPQHF,TGTGCCAGCAGCTTGCAGGGTTGGAATCAGCCCCAGCATTTT
TRBJ2-5,15,TRBD2,NA,TRBV29-1,CSVGGGGALKETQYF,TGCAGCGTTGGCGGCGGGGGGGCGTTGAAAGAGACCCAGTACTTC
TRBJ2-3,16,TRBD2,NA,TRBV13,CASSLVSSGGEDTQYF,TGTGCCAGCAGCTTAGTCTCTAGCGGGGGGGAAGATACGCAGTATTTT
TRBJ1-3,13,NA,NA,TRBV6-5,CASSPGPGNTIYF,TGTGCCAGCAGTCCAGGGCCTGGAAACACCATATATTTT
TRBJ1-6,13,NA,NA,TRBV24-1,CATSEGSNSPLHF,TGTGCCACCAGTGAGGGGAGTAATTCACCCCTCCACTTT
TRBJ1-1,15,TRBD1,NA,TRBV18,CASSHTGGGGTEAFF,TGTGCCAGCTCACATACAGGGGGAGGCGGCACTGAAGCTTTCTTT
TRBJ1-2,13,NA,few,TRBV6-4,CASSRTANYGYTF,TGTGCCAGCAGTCGGACAGCTAACTATGGCTACACCTTC
TRBJ2-3,17,NA,once,TRBV5-1,CASSKDGRWTSTDTQYF,TGCGCCAGCAGCAAGGACGGACGATGGACTAGCACAGATACGCAGTATTTT
TRBJ1-4,17,TRBD1,NA,TRBV18,CASSPYETGTGNEKLFF,TGTGCCAGCTCACCGTATGAAACCGGGACAGGAAATGAAAAACTGTTTTTT
TRBJ1-2,13,TRBD1,few,TRBV29-1,CSVTGTGNYGYTF,TGCAGCGTCACCGGGACAGGGAACTATGGCTACACCTTC
TRBJ1-2,14,TRBD1,few,TRBV27,CASTPRQGDYGYTF,TGTGCCAGCACCCCCCGACAGGGTGACTATGGCTACACCTTC
TRBJ2-7,15,NA,NA,TRBV15,CATSREGAGAYEQYF,TGTGCCACCAGCAGAGAGGGGGCAGGGGCCTACGAGCAGTACTTC
TRBJ1-1,16,NA,NA,TRBV18,CASSPTRTGMNTEAFF,TGTGCCAGCTCCCCCACCCGCACAGGCATGAACACTGAAGCTTTCTTT
TRBJ2-1,18,TRBD2,NA,TRBV3-1/TRBV3-2,CASSPLAGERGAGNEQFF,TGTGCCAGCAGCCCCCTGGCCGGGGAGCGGGGGGCAGGTAATGAGCAGTTCTTC
TRBJ2-5,15,NA,NA,TRBV18,CASSPQIPEQETQYF,TGTGCCAGCTCACCACAAATCCCAGAACAAGAGACCCAGTACTTC
TRBJ2-3,12,TRBD2,NA,TRBV3-1/TRBV3-2,CASSPAGTSQYF,TGTGCCAGCAGCCCTGCGGGGACTAGTCAGTATTTT
TRBJ1-2,17,TRBD1,NA,TRBV19,CASSIQIRTGRTLGYTF,TGTGCCAGTAGTATTCAGATTCGGACAGGGAGAACTTTGGGCTACACCTTC
TRBJ2-7,12,NA,once,TRBV19,CASAGKRGEQYF,TGTGCCTCCGCAGGGAAAAGAGGAGAGCAGTACTTC
TRBJ2-4,15,TRBD2,NA,TRBV2,CASSERLAGLDIQYF,TGTGCCAGCAGTGAAAGGCTAGCGGGGTTGGACATTCAGTACTTC
TRBJ1-6,16,NA,NA,TRBV3-1/TRBV3-2,CASSLQEPSFHSPLHF,TGTGCCAGCAGCCTACAGGAGCCTTCCTTTCATTCACCCCTCCACTTT
TRBJ1-2,14,TRBD1,NA,TRBV6-5,CASSLGGQLYGYTF,TGTGCCAGCAGCCTGGGGGGACAGCTCTATGGCTACACCTTC
TRBJ1-4,13,NA,NA,TRBV3-1/TRBV3-2,CASSQGVKEKLFF,TGTGCCAGCAGCCAAGGCGTTAAGGAAAAACTGTTTTTT
TRBJ2-7,15,TRBD2,NA,TRBV7-2,CASSPGTSGLYEQYF,TGTGCCAGCAGCCCCGGGACTAGCGGGTTGTACGAGCAGTACTTC
TRBJ1-1,16,TRBD1,NA,TRBV4-3,CASSPEQGAGDTEAFF,TGCGCCAGCAGCCCAGAACAGGGGGCGGGTGACACTGAAGCTTTCTTT
TRBJ2-5,13,NA,NA,TRBV11-2,CASSRGQQETQYF,TGTGCCAGCAGCCGTGGACAGCAAGAGACCCAGTACTTC
TRBJ1-1,15,TRBD1,NA,TRBV7-9,CASSSLDRGETEAFF,TGTGCCAGCAGCTCCTTGGACAGGGGTGAGACTGAAGCTTTCTTT
TRBJ1-2,16,NA,once,TRBV7-9,CASSRKEGISNYGYTF,TGTGCCAGCAGCCGTAAAGAGGGTATCAGTAACTATGGCTACACCTTC
TRBJ1-2,12,NA,NA,TRBV28,CASSPHRPGYTF,TGTGCCAGCAGTCCTCACAGGCCCGGCTACACCTTC
TRBJ1-5,18,NA,NA,TRBV27,CASGWVGDSAIVRQPQHF,TGTGCCAGCGGCTGGGTGGGAGATTCGGCTATCGTGAGACAGCCCCAGCATTTT
TRBJ1-3,13,NA,NA,TRBV7-7,CASSSDRGNTIYF,TGTGCCAGCAGCTCAGACAGAGGAAACACCATATATTTT
TRBJ1-4,15,NA,NA,TRBV7-9,CASSLYATGVEKLFF,TGTGCCAGCAGCTTGTATGCGACAGGTGTTGAAAAACTGTTTTTT
TRBJ2-7,15,TRBD1,NA,TRBV7-9,CASSLGQAIPYEQYF,TGTGCCAGCAGCCTCGGACAGGCGATACCCTACGAGCAGTACTTC
TRBJ2-2,15,TRBD2,few,TRBV3-1/TRBV3-2,CASSRRGAPSGELFF,TGTGCCAGCAGCCGGCGGGGGGCCCCCAGCGGGGAGCTGTTTTTT
TRBJ1-1,14,NA,NA,TRBV5-4,CASSFGLRGTEAFF,TGTGCCAGCAGCTTTGGGCTCAGGGGCACTGAAGCTTTCTTT
TRBJ1-2,15,TRBD1,NA,TRBV5-6,CASSFWDRAYYGYTF,TGTGCCAGCAGCTTCTGGGACAGGGCGTACTATGGCTACACCTTC
TRBJ1-2,15,TRBD1,NA,TRBV5-1,CASSLALQGPYGYTF,TGCGCCAGCAGCTTAGCCTTACAGGGGCCCTATGGCTACACCTTC
TRBJ1-5,13,NA,NA,TRBV2,CASSGQADQPQHF,TGTGCCAGCAGTGGTCAAGCCGATCAGCCCCAGCATTTT
TRBJ1-1,14,NA,NA,TRBV6-5,CASSWVRGNTEAFF,TGTGCCAGCAGTTGGGTACGGGGGAACACTGAAGCTTTCTTT
TRBJ2-7,13,TRBD2,NA,TRBV7-9,CASIPAAGEQQYF,TGTGCCAGCATCCCAGCGGCGGGGGAGCAGCAGTACTTC